This TCR beta chain stems from a study of shared clonotypes between healthy human individuals. Authors' processing steps: In the immunoSEQ data, sequences were junction-only and lacked quality scores, so filtering differed. Only in-frame clones appear in the TCRdb table, and some are missing; sequencing was by immunoSEQ multiplex PCR. V, J and clone size derive from that table, while D and trimming were established from the DNA sequence. The sample holds 550,000 to 600,000 clones, roughly four fifths seen once. The CDR3 totals 17 residues. Germline loops: CDR1 ENHRY, CDR2 SYGVKD. Deletions cut 5 bases from V and 1 base from J, with 17 bases between. This clone was observed a handful of times. Each sample came from a Caucasian adult donor living in Nashville, Tennessee.

This chain uses TRBV10-3 with TRBJ2-2, with D tentatively TRBD1 (6 bases). The sequenced sample consisted of PBMCs. The source of this sequence is a woman between 40 and 55 years old in good health. Some clones in this sample may be carry-over from other donors' samples. The CDR3 DNA reads TGTGCCATCAGTAACCCCCCCGGGACACTGAACACCGGGGAGCTGTTTTTT. The encoded protein is CAISNPPGTLNTGELFF.